This TCR beta chain was sequenced during a study of beta chain features in type 1 diabetes. Study observations and caveats: People with Type 1 diabetes carried modestly yet significantly shorter TCRB CDR3s in all four CD4+ subsets.

As to this clone: The antigen remains undetermined.

Investigators reverse transcribed all isolated RNA, so they sequenced expressed TCRB transcripts. Using immunoSEQ multiplex PCR, the repertoire was profiled, and TCRdb retains in-frame clones only, with some absent. The sample consists of 250,000 to 350,000 clones, over 11% of them appearing once. The V gene's germline CDR1 is SGHAT and CDR2 FQNNGV. The CDR3 spans 14 residues. Trimming took 6 bases from V and 4 from J, leaving 16 bases between them. Cells sorted by CD45RO/CCR7/CD25/CD127/CD95/CD27 comprised CD4+ naive, central memory, regulatory and stem cell-like memory cells. The TCR was taken from a man aged 25-40 years with type 1 diabetes. Sequencing used naive CD4+ T cells from blood. The chain uses TRBV11-2 and TRBJ2-7, with a possible D match to TRBD2 (6 bases). Here the CDR3 reads CASRSVGGPYEQYF. Written as DNA, the CDR3 is TGTGCCAGCAGAAGCGTCGGAGGGCCATACGAGCAGTACTTC.